This entry is about one T cell receptor beta chain. Antigen unknown. This sample is part of a study of cytomegalovirus exposure and HLA in healthy donors. Overall study: Unique TCR beta sequences numbering about 100 million came from around 180 million T cells in an earlier analysis. Study observations and caveats: CMV serostatus was the only immune exposure information that was available. The investigators catalogued 150 to 200 TCR beta chains as cytomegalovirus-associated. V segments that were indistinguishable, TRBV6-2 and TRBV6-3 among them, were omitted from analysis.

The PCR made use of 60 Vbeta and 13 Jbeta primers. This table comes from immunoSEQ multiplex PCR, and its TCRdb copy is limited to in-frame clones, with some not included. This table holds around 170,000 clones, 70% to 80% found once. This CDR3 contains 14 residues. The trim removed 1 base at V and 5 bases at J, leaving 5 bases unmatched. Germline CDR1 reads SGHRS; CDR2 reads YFSETQ. This clonotype was sampled from a man aged 60 to 69 in good health and CMV-seronegative. The sample taken for sequencing was PBMCs. The rearrangement uses TRBV5-1 and TRBJ2-7; 8 bases agree with TRBD1. The CDR3 loop reads CASSLQGALNEQYF. For the CDR3, the DNA is TGCGCCAGCAGCTTGCAGGGGGCCCTAAACGAGCAGTACTTC.